A single sample gave rise to the 3 T cell receptor beta chains below, sequenced in a study of T-cell memory formation after mild COVID-19. TCRdb re-analysed the 5' RACE reads in MiXCR, keeping a single row per CDR3 protein. Among some 280,000 distinct CDR3 sequences, 16% were seen once, and the ten largest hold approximately 23%. Sequencing input: PBMCs or a T cell subset sorted from them (not recorded which). Receptors originate from a man between 18 and 35 years old who had mild COVID-19 (a few samples of this study predate the infection). Cell type and time point are not known.

This clonotype was seen only a few times. The chain combines TRBV4-3 with TRBJ1-3; D gene uncertain. Germline V lookup: CDR1 LGHNA, CDR2 YSLEER. This CDR3 comprises 16 residues. V lost 0 bases, J lost 0 bases, and 9 bases lay in between. CDR3 protein: CASSQEVFVSGNTIYF. CDR3 coding DNA: TGCGCCAGCAGCCAAGAAGTCTTTGTCTCTGGAAACACCATATATTTT.

The chain links TRBV5-6 to TRBJ1-1, with D possibly matching TRBD1 (5 bases). Between the trimmed V and J ends, which lost 2 bases and 3 bases, there was a span of 11 bases. Germline V gene lookup returns CDR1 SGHDT and CDR2 YYEEEE. CDR3 size: 14 residues. The CDR3 reads CASSFHGGYTEAFF. The CDR3 DNA is TGTGCCAGCAGCTTTCATGGGGGTTACACTGAAGCTTTCTTT. The full variable domain, in which reference TRBV5-6 and TRBJ1-1 provide the parts outside the CDR3, is DAGVTQSPTHLIKTRGQQVTLRCSPKSGHDTVSWYQQALGQGPQFIFQYYEEEERQRGNFPDRFSGHQFPNYSSELNVNALLLGDSALYLCASSFHGGYTEAFFGQGTRLTVV.

This clonotype was picked up many times. This chain links TRBV12-3 or TRBV12-4 with TRBJ2-7; 14 bases are a match to TRBD2. This CDR3 is 15 amino acids long. Trimming removed 4 bases from V and 8 bases from J; junction bases left unmatched: 7. The chain's CDR3 is CASSSSGLAGVQQYF. The CDR3 nucleotides are TGTGCCAGCAGTTCCTCGGGACTAGCGGGGGTTCAGCAGTACTTC.